The T cell receptor (beta chain) described here comes from a study of T cell changes during pregnancy in multiple sclerosis. With 1 base removed from V and 4 bases from J, the gap between germline ends came to 17 bases. CDR1 LGHNA and CDR2 YNFKEQ come from the germline V gene. The CDR3 is made up of 16 amino acids. Generated by immunoSEQ multiplex PCR, the TCRdb table keeps only in-frame clones and is missing some. The top ten hold approximately 1.6% of the sample, which has about 89,000 clones, over 85% seen once. The sequenced sample was peripheral blood, obtained after pregnancy. This sequence was found in a female donor in good health, enrolled as a control in a pregnancy study. V usage is TRBV4-2 and J usage is TRBJ2-7; unclear D gene. CDR3 in amino acids: CASSQAQSETLYEQYF. The CDR3 region has the DNA TGTGCCAGCAGCCAAGCTCAGAGCGAGACGTTATACGAGCAGTACTTC.